A single T cell receptor beta chain is shown here with its context. No antigen is known for it. Nothing much larger sits one base from this clone, and base qualities are not available. This entry comes from a study of T cell changes during pregnancy in multiple sclerosis (dated 2019 in TCRdb). Study-wide context: The study examined how the T cell repertoire changed over the course of pregnancy in women with multiple sclerosis.

CDR1 and CDR2, per the germline V gene, are SGHDN and FVKESK. Spanning cysteine to phenylalanine, the CDR3 consists of 16 amino acids. Of all the DNA, just the CDR3 is kept, 48 bases in frame from base 1. V loses 0 bases, J loses 6 bases, and the germline ends lie 12 bases apart. Libraries came from the immunoSEQ multiplex PCR assay. TCRdb carries this immuneACCESS record with in-frame sequences only. Its versions omit some clonotypes, under half of them owing to an unresolved V gene in the studies checked, with the rest unexplained. This sample has fewer than 65,000 clones in its table, and over 80% of those were observed once. The ten largest clones capture roughly 10% of the sample.

This sequence originates from a female donor with multiple sclerosis, enrolled in a pregnancy study. The chain links TRBV14 with TRBJ1-6, and perhaps TRBD1 as D gene, on 5 matching bases. The source was CD8+ T cells from peripheral blood mononuclear cells, collected after pregnancy. The CDR3 amino acid sequence is: CASSQEAGYGNSPLHF. In nucleotides, the sequence is TGTGCCAGCAGCCAAGAAGCAGGGTACGGTAATTCACCCCTCCACTTT. With the rest looked up from the reference TRBV14 and TRBJ1-6 genes rather than sequenced, the full variable domain is EAGVTQFPSHSVIEKGQTVTLRCDPISGHDNLYWYRRVMGKEIKFLLHFVKESKQDESGMPNNRFLAERTGGTYSTLKVQPAELEDSGVYFCASSQEAGYGNSPLHFGNGTRLTVT.